Listed below are T cell receptor beta chains from one sample, sequenced in a study of cytomegalovirus exposure and HLA in healthy donors. Clones were read by immunoSEQ multiplex PCR, and TCRdb kept only the in-frame ones, dropping some. This sample has roughly 130,000 clones; roughly nine tenths occur once, and the top ten carry around 3.3%. Sequenced: PBMCs. The source is a young man in good health and CMV-seronegative. The CDR3 runs from the conserved cysteine through the conserved F or W. A D gene is named only where the DNA matches it firmly. Size tells how often a clone was seen (once, few, many) or the class of an expanded clone, and some rows leave it out.

TRBJ2-3 | TRBD2 | - | TRBV27 | CASSSTSGGTDTQYF | TGTGCCAGCAGTTCGACTAGCGGGGGCACAGATACGCAGTATTTT
TRBJ2-3 | TRBD2 | - | TRBV2 | CASSRLAGVWSTDTQYF | TGTGCCAGCAGCCGACTAGCGGGGGTATGGAGCACAGATACGCAGTATTTT
TRBJ1-2 | - | - | TRBV4-1 | CASSPTAGRRYYGYTF | TGCGCCAGCAGCCCAACCGCGGGCAGGAGATACTATGGCTACACCTTC
TRBJ1-4 | - | - | TRBV7-9 | CASSSSETDPRKLFF | TGTGCCAGCAGCTCGTCCGAGACAGACCCCCGAAAACTGTTTTTT
TRBJ1-2 | - | - | TRBV6-5 | CASSYSRDPAYGYTF | TGTGCCAGCAGTTACTCAAGAGATCCCGCCTATGGCTACACCTTC
TRBJ2-1 | - | - | TRBV7-9 | CASTHSYNEQFF | TGTGCCAGCACCCACTCCTACAATGAGCAGTTCTTC
TRBJ1-4 | TRBD1 | - | TRBV7-9 | CASSHGQGWATNEKLFF | TGTGCCAGCAGCCACGGACAGGGGTGGGCAACTAATGAAAAACTGTTTTTT
TRBJ1-5 | TRBD1 | - | TRBV28 | CASSPTDRLNQPQHF | TGTGCCAGCAGTCCGACGGACAGGCTCAATCAGCCCCAGCATTTT
TRBJ2-7 | TRBD1 | once | TRBV4-2 | CASSPFTGTGGLYEQYF | TGTGCCAGCAGCCCGTTTACAGGGACAGGGGGTCTTTACGAGCAGTACTTC
TRBJ2-1 | - | once | TRBV7-8 | CASSLGSFTGREQFF | TGTGCCAGCAGCTTAGGCTCATTTACAGGGCGTGAGCAGTTCTTC
TRBJ2-5 | - | - | TRBV2 | CASTLYQETQYF | TGTGCCAGCACCTTGTACCAAGAGACCCAGTACTTC
TRBJ2-3 | TRBD1 | - | TRBV5-1 | CASSLVPGGLTDTQYF | TGCGCCAGCAGCTTGGTCCCAGGGGGCTTAACAGATACGCAGTATTTT
TRBJ1-3 | TRBD1 | - | TRBV5-6 | CASSPGAGTGVSGNTIYF | TGTGCCAGCAGCCCCGGCGCCGGGACAGGGGTTTCGGGAAACACCATATATTTT
TRBJ1-2 | - | - | TRBV6-1 | CASSEAGEAGYTF | TGTGCCAGCAGTGAAGCAGGGGAGGCTGGCTACACCTTC
TRBJ2-3 | TRBD1 | - | TRBV5-1 | CASSSPLQGTTQYF | TGCGCCAGCAGCTCACCCCTACAGGGGACAACGCAGTATTTT
TRBJ2-1 | - | - | TRBV7-8 | CASSLFSEQFF | TGTGCCAGCAGCTTATTCAGTGAGCAGTTCTTC
TRBJ1-2 | - | once | TRBV5-6 | CASSLRTVTNYGYTF | TGTGCCAGCAGCTTGCGGACTGTGACTAACTATGGCTACACCTTC
TRBJ2-3 | - | - | TRBV10-3 | CAISELLGGPADTQYF | TGTGCCATCAGTGAGTTATTGGGGGGGCCCGCAGATACGCAGTATTTT
TRBJ2-1 | - | once | TRBV5-1 | CASSGTGSLRNEQFF | TGCGCCAGCAGCGGAACCGGGAGCCTCCGCAATGAGCAGTTCTTC
TRBJ2-7 | TRBD1 | once | TRBV15 | CATSRDRTGAYEQYF | TGTGCCACCAGCAGAGATAGGACAGGGGCCTACGAGCAGTACTTC
TRBJ1-2 | - | - | TRBV7-2 | CASSLDQALVTF | TGTGCCAGCAGCTTAGACCAGGCGTTGGTCACCTTC
TRBJ1-4 | TRBD1 | - | TRBV15 | CATSRGGNRGNEKLFF | TGTGCCACCAGCAGAGGGGGTAACAGGGGAAATGAAAAACTGTTTTTT
TRBJ1-1 | TRBD1 | - | TRBV18 | CASSLSPTTGGTEAFF | TGTGCCAGCTCACTCAGCCCAACTACAGGGGGCACTGAAGCTTTCTTT
TRBJ1-2 | - | - | TRBV14 | CASSQGTGNYGYTF | TGTGCCAGCAGCCAAGGAACAGGGAACTATGGCTACACCTTC
TRBJ1-1 | - | - | TRBV5-1 | CASSLAGVLNTEAFF | TGCGCCAGCAGCTTGGCGGGGGTCTTGAACACTGAAGCTTTCTTT
TRBJ2-5 | TRBD2 | - | TRBV4-3 | CASSQAAGTSAKTQYF | TGCGCCAGCAGCCAAGCAGCCGGGACTAGCGCTAAGACCCAGTACTTC
TRBJ2-7 | - | - | TRBV7-9 | CASSSTGPVYSYEQYF | TGTGCCAGCAGCTCGACAGGACCTGTCTACTCCTACGAGCAGTACTTC
TRBJ2-7 | TRBD1 | - | TRBV28 | CASRRTGGSYEQYF | TGTGCCAGCCGGAGAACAGGGGGTTCCTACGAGCAGTACTTC
TRBJ1-1 | - | - | TRBV19 | CATITGMAPNTEAFF | TGTGCCACTATCACAGGGATGGCGCCGAACACTGAAGCTTTCTTT
TRBJ2-7 | - | - | TRBV11-2 | CASSLGGHPSYEQYF | TGTGCCAGCAGCTTAGGTGGGCACCCCTCCTACGAGCAGTACTTC
TRBJ1-4 | - | - | TRBV5-1 | CASSLDRATNEKLFF | TGCGCCAGCAGCTTGGACAGGGCAACTAATGAAAAACTGTTTTTT
TRBJ2-7 | TRBD1 | - | TRBV5-4 | CASSLWTGDHLYEQYF | TGTGCCAGCAGCTTATGGACAGGGGACCACCTCTACGAGCAGTACTTC
TRBJ2-7 | - | - | TRBV18 | CASSPGRRASGREQYF | TGTGCCAGCTCACCAGGTCGTAGGGCCAGCGGGCGCGAGCAGTACTTC
TRBJ1-5 | - | - | TRBV6-5 | CASSFGGGQPQHF | TGTGCCAGCAGTTTTGGCGGGGGTCAGCCCCAGCATTTT
TRBJ2-3 | - | - | TRBV7-3 | CASSLTSTGRHTQYF | TGTGCCAGCAGCTTAACATCAACAGGGCGCCATACGCAGTATTTT